Below are 29 T cell receptor beta chains sequenced from a single sample in a study of T cells in Graves' hyperthyroidism and ophthalmopathy. Amplified TCR beta CDR3 regions came from RNA transcripts. The HTBI primer set was used in a first-round RT-PCR of the TCR CDR3. TCRdb processed the multiplex PCR reads anew with MiXCR; each CDR3 protein has one entry. The profile covers about 590,000 distinct CDR3 sequences, with more than 15% appearing a single time and under 7.5% taken by the ten largest. Material: blood. The receptors stem from a woman aged 25 to 39 with Graves' hyperthyroidism.

The chain is built from TRBV29-1 and TRBJ2-1; perhaps TRBD2 as D (5 bases). V was shortened by 4 bases and J by 0 bases, with 13 bases between the two germline ends. From germline, CDR1 is SQVTM and CDR2 ANQGSEA. The CDR3 consists of 15 residues. This CDR3 reads CSVGGVASSYNEQFF. The CDR3 nucleotides read TGCAGCGTTGGAGGAGTAGCGAGCTCCTACAATGAGCAGTTCTTC.

This clonotype was counted at least ten times. The genes are TRBV24-1 and TRBJ2-5; D is perhaps TRBD1 (5 bases). Deletions cut 2 bases from V and 3 bases from J, with 9 bases between. There are 14 residues in the CDR3. The germline CDR1 and CDR2 sequences are KGHDR and SFDVKD. CDR3 DNA sequence: TGTGCCACCAGTGATTGGGGCAGGAAAGAGACCCAGTACTTC. It translates to CATSDWGRKETQYF.

V gene TRBV10-3 combines with J gene TRBJ1-4; D remains ambiguous. The V gene lost 3 bases and the J gene lost 7 bases, with 12 bases spanning the gap. Germline V CDR1 and CDR2: ENHRY, SYGVKD. The CDR3 sequence is 14 residues long. The CDR3 nucleotides are TGTGCCATCAGTGATAGGGAGAAAAGTGAAAAACTGTTTTTT. Its translation is CAISDREKSEKLFF.

The chain links TRBV14 to TRBJ1-1; the match to TRBD1 covers 8 bases. The V segment lost 4 bases and the J segment 3 bases; nucleotides outside the gene matches: 10. Germline values: CDR1 SGHDN, CDR2 FVKESK. This CDR3 spans 16 amino acids. CDR3 region: CASSLRQGYSDTEAFF. The CDR3 DNA reads as TGTGCCAGCAGCCTCAGACAGGGGTATTCGGACACTGAAGCTTTCTTT.

This chain links TRBV19 with TRBJ2-7; TRBD1 matches 7 bases. After removal of 1 base from V and 5 bases from J, the junction contained 8 bases not matched to a gene. CDR3 length equals 15 residues. CDR1 LNHDA and CDR2 SQIVND come from the germline V gene (reference sequence). CDR3 amino acids: CASSIATGIVNEQYF. The DNA for the CDR3 is TGTGCCAGTAGTATAGCGACAGGGATCGTAAACGAGCAGTACTTC.

This clonotype came up many times. This chain joins TRBV20-1 and TRBJ2-1; TRBD2 matches at 10 bases. J lost 5 bases, V lost 0 bases, and 7 bases had no gene match. The V gene's germline CDR1 is DFQATT and CDR2 SNEGSKA (reference sequence). The CDR3 totals 16 residues. The CDR3 coding sequence is TGCAGTGCTAGAGAGTGGGCTAGCGGGAGAGACAATGAGCAGTTCTTC. Protein product: CSAREWASGRDNEQFF.

In its sample, this clonotype was seen a few times. The rearrangement links TRBV5-1 to TRBJ2-7; 10 positions agree with TRBD2. The CDR3 spans 16 residues. Germline V lookup: CDR1 SGHRS, CDR2 YFSETQ. V gave up 0 bases and J gave up 5 bases; unmatched junction bases: 8. The CDR3: CASSLASSSGSHEQYF. In DNA form, the CDR3 reads TGCGCCAGCAGCTTGGCATCGTCTAGCGGGAGTCACGAGCAGTACTTC.

This clonotype was recorded many times. The chain carries TRBV30 and TRBJ2-1, with unresolved D. This CDR3 is 11 amino acids long. CDR1 and CDR2 from the germline V gene are GTSNPN and SVGIG (reference sequence). Deletions cut 7 bases from V and 4 bases from J, with 8 bases between. For the CDR3, the DNA is TGTGCCTCTGGGCTGTACAATGAGCAGTTCTTC. Translating gives CASGLYNEQFF.

This clonotype has a handful of counts. The chain recombines TRBV7-9 with TRBJ1-2; 8 nucleotides line up with TRBD1. Germline CDR1 reads SEHNR; CDR2 reads FQNEAQ (reference sequence). This CDR3 region has 13 residues. J was trimmed by 8 bases and V by 3 bases; bases with no gene match: 5. The CDR3 region has the DNA TGTGCCAGCAGCTTTTTCAGGGGGCCCGGCTACACCTTC. Its protein is CASSFFRGPGYTF.

In this sample, this clonotype turned up many times. This chain links TRBV7-9 with TRBJ2-5, with 9 positions matching TRBD2. With 2 bases clipped from V and 2 bases from J, the junction kept 12 bases outside the gene matches. The CDR3 has 18 residues. Germline CDR1 and CDR2: SEHNR and FQNEAQ (reference sequence). CDR3: CASSLIAGAVLGQETQYF. The CDR3 bases are TGTGCCAGCAGCTTAATAGCGGGAGCGGTACTAGGTCAAGAGACCCAGTACTTC.

This chain connects TRBV4-1 to TRBJ2-1; no clear D. The V end was cut by 4 bases, the J end by 3 bases, with 10 bases between. The CDR3 consists of 14 residues. CDR1 is MGHRA and CDR2 is YSYEKL in the germline V gene. The CDR3 nucleotides are TGCGCCAGCAGCCTTAAGATCCTCTACAATGAGCAGTTCTTC. Its translation: CASSLKILYNEQFF.

The V and J genes are TRBV24-1 and TRBJ2-1, with no clear D. V lost 4 bases, J lost 4 bases, and 10 bases lay in between. The CDR3 is 14 amino acids. Germline V lookup: CDR1 KGHDR, CDR2 SFDVKD. CDR3 in DNA: TGTGCCACCAGTGACTCCGGGTCATACAATGAGCAGTTCTTC. Translated: CATSDSGSYNEQFF.

J is TRBJ2-7 and V is TRBV4-1; TRBD2 agrees at 12 bases. Germline V CDR1 and CDR2: MGHRA, YSYEKL. The CDR3 sequence is 15 residues long. V gave up 4 bases and J gave up 3 bases; unmatched junction bases: 4. This CDR3 reads CASSRLAGENYEQYF. CDR3 nucleotides: TGCGCCAGCAGCCGACTAGCGGGAGAAAACTACGAGCAGTACTTC.

This clonotype was observed a few times. The rearrangement links TRBV3-1 to TRBJ1-2; D is possibly TRBD1 (5 bases). CDR3 length: 16 amino acids. Deletions cut 1 base from V and 4 bases from J, with 16 bases between. Per the germline V gene, CDR1 is LGHDT and CDR2 is YNNKEL (reference sequence). CDR3 DNA sequence: TGTGCCAGCAGCCAAGCGTTGGGGGATACGGTCTATGGCTACACCTTC. This sequence encodes CASSQALGDTVYGYTF. Supplemented by reference TRBV3-1 and TRBJ1-2, the full variable domain reads DTAVSQTPKYLVTQMGNDKSIKCEQNLGHDTMYWYKQDSKKFLKIMFSYNNKELIINETVPNRFSPKSPDKAHLNLHINSLELGDSAVYFCASSQALGDTVYGYTFGSGTRLTVV.

This clonotype has a count of ten or more. The rearrangement joins TRBV20-1 to TRBJ2-5; 13 bases map to TRBD2. The J segment lost 4 bases and the V segment lost 0 bases, leaving 5 bases of the junction unmatched. Per germline, CDR1 DFQATT and CDR2 SNEGSKA (reference sequence). The CDR3 has 16 residues. The CDR3 DNA reads TGCAGTGCTAGAGATCAGACTAGCGGGAGGCCAGAGACCCAGTACTTC. This codes for CSARDQTSGRPETQYF.

This clonotype has just a few counts. With a much larger clone just one base away, this may be a read error. V gene TRBV30 combines with J gene TRBJ2-1; no definite D call. Trimming pared 3 bases from V and 5 bases from J, leaving 8 bases between. The CDR3 contains 12 residues. Germline assignment: CDR1 GTSNPN and CDR2 SVGIG (reference sequence). In DNA, the CDR3 is TGTGCCTGGAGAACGGATGACAATGAGCAGTTCTTC. Protein: CAWRTDDNEQFF. Drawing the rest from reference TRBV30 and TRBJ2-1, the complete variable domain is SQTIHQWPATLVQPVGSPLSLECTVEGTSNPNLYWYRQAAGRGLQLLFYSVGIGQISSEVPQNLSASRPQDRQFILSSKKLLLSDSGFYLCAWRTDDNEQFFGPGTRLTVL.

This clonotype was counted many times. V usage is TRBV2 and J usage is TRBJ1-5; D perhaps matches TRBD1 (5 bases). V was trimmed by 5 bases and J by 9 bases, leaving 17 bases between them. From germline, CDR1 is SNHLY and CDR2 FYNNEI. This CDR3 region has 14 residues. CDR3 DNA sequence: TGTGCCAGCAGTATCCAGGGCGGCCAATGGCCCCAGCATTTT. Translating it yields CASSIQGGQWPQHF.

This clonotype was seen repeatedly, ten times or more. V and J are TRBV7-9 and TRBJ1-2; 9 bases map to TRBD1. Germline values: CDR1 SEHNR, CDR2 FQNEAQ (reference sequence). V lost 4 bases and J lost 2; bases outside the gene matches: 5. This CDR3 contains 15 residues. CDR3 in DNA: TGTGCCAGCAGCTGGACAGGGGAAACGAACTATGGCTACACCTTC. Residues: CASSWTGETNYGYTF.

At least ten counts were recorded for this clonotype. V gene TRBV6-1 combines with J gene TRBJ2-7; D may be TRBD1 (5 bases). Between the trimmed V and J ends, which lost 6 bases and 3 bases, there was a span of 9 bases. This CDR3 is 12 amino acids long. CDR1 and CDR2 (germline): MNHNS, SASEGT. CDR3 DNA sequence: TGTGCCAGCAGGACAGCACTCTACGAGCAGTACTTC. This gives the protein CASRTALYEQYF.

This clonotype was observed a handful of times. The DNA for the CDR3 is TGTGCCAGCAGCTTAGGAGGGGCTCGCACAGATACGCAGTATTTT. Its translation is CASSLGGARTDTQYF. V is TRBV11-3 and J is TRBJ2-3; D assignment may be TRBD1 or TRBD2 (5 bases each). V lost 1 base and J lost 1, with 9 bases in between. Germline V lookup: CDR1 SGHNT, CDR2 YENEEA. The CDR3 covers 15 residues.

This chain connects TRBV19 to TRBJ2-3, with a weak D call TRBD2 (6 bases). Trimming cost V 4 bases and J 6 bases, with 11 bases left between them. The length of the CDR3 is 13 residues. CDR1 and CDR2 from the germline V gene are LNHDA and SQIVND (reference sequence). The DNA for the CDR3 is TGTGCCAGTAGTACGGGAGAGGTCGATACGCAGTATTTT. Translated, it gives CASSTGEVDTQYF.

This clonotype has just a few counts. This chain uses TRBV27 with TRBJ1-2; no definite D call. CDR1 and CDR2 from the germline V gene are MNHEY and SMNVEV (reference sequence). CDR3 length equals 16 residues. The V end was cut by 0 bases, the J end by 2 bases, with 13 bases between. CDR3 coding DNA: TGTGCCAGCAGTTTATCGGGCAGACCCTCCAACTATGGCTACACCTTC. It codes for CASSLSGRPSNYGYTF.

The chain uses TRBV11-2 and TRBJ2-7; D uncertain. V was trimmed by 1 base and J by 0 bases, leaving 7 bases between them. The CDR3 consists of 14 residues. Germline-derived CDR1 and CDR2 are SGHAT and FQNNGV. CDR3: CASSLASDSYEQYF. CDR3 bases: TGTGCCAGCAGCTTAGCCAGCGACTCCTACGAGCAGTACTTC. Variable domain in full (rest from reference TRBV11-2 and TRBJ2-7): EAGVAQSPRYKIIEKRQSVAFWCNPISGHATLYWYQQILGQGPKLLIQFQNNGVVDDSQLPKDRFSAERLKGVDSTLKIQPAKLEDSAVYLCASSLASDSYEQYFGPGTRLTVT.

The chain has TRBV19 and TRBJ2-5; no reliable D call. This CDR3 contains 11 residues. Germline V gene sequence: CDR1 LNHDA, CDR2 SQIVND (reference sequence). V lost 10 bases to trimming and J lost 5 bases, with 11 bases between them. This CDR3 is CATHLGETQYF. The CDR3 nucleotides read TGTGCCACCCACCTGGGGGAGACCCAGTACTTC.

This clonotype was recorded at least ten times. The chain has TRBV5-1 and TRBJ1-2; D is unresolved. The ends were cut back, 2 bases at V and 2 bases at J, with 7 bases in the middle. The CDR3 runs to 13 residues. Looked up from germline, CDR1 is SGHRS and CDR2 is YFSETQ. CDR3 amino acids: CASSFGTNYGYTF. CDR3 DNA sequence: TGCGCCAGCAGCTTCGGCACGAACTATGGCTACACCTTC. The whole variable domain, filled in from reference TRBV5-1 and TRBJ1-2, reads KAGVTQTPRYLIKTRGQQVTLSCSPISGHRSVSWYQQTPGQGLQFLFEYFSETQRNKGNFPGRFSGRQFSNSRSEMNVSTLELGDSALYLCASSFGTNYGYTFGSGTRLTVV.

This clonotype has at least ten counts. The chain joins TRBV7-9 to TRBJ2-7; perhaps TRBD2 as D (6 bases). CDR1 is SEHNR and CDR2 is FQNEAQ in the germline V gene (reference sequence). Trimming cost V 5 bases and J 4 bases, with 21 bases left between them. The CDR3 sequence is 16 residues long. CDR3: CASSPSGGTGDYEQYF. The DNA of the CDR3 is TGTGCCAGCAGCCCTAGTGGCGGGACGGGAGATTACGAGCAGTACTTC. The variable domain in full, completed from reference TRBV7-9 and TRBJ2-7, reads DTGVSQNPRHKITKRGQNVTFRCDPISEHNRLYWYRQTLGQGPEFLTYFQNEAQLEKSRLLSDRFSAERPKGSFSTLEIQRTEQGDSAMYLCASSPSGGTGDYEQYFGPGTRLTVT.

J is TRBJ2-7 and V is TRBV27; D might be TRBD1 or TRBD2, each matching 5 bases. Germline assignment: CDR1 MNHEY and CDR2 SMNVEV (reference sequence). CDR3 size: 11 residues. The V end lost 7 bases, the J end lost 6 bases, and 10 bases lay between the germline ends. CDR3 sequence reads: CASNFGGEQYF. The DNA of the CDR3 is TGTGCCAGCAATTTTGGGGGCGAGCAGTACTTC.

This clonotype was found many times. This rearrangement joins TRBV30 to TRBJ2-2, with unresolved D. The CDR3 spans 13 residues. Between the trimmed V and J ends, which lost 2 bases and 0 bases, there was a span of 4 bases. CDR1 and CDR2 from the germline V gene are GTSNPN and SVGIG (reference sequence). The CDR3 bases are TGTGCCTGGAGTTTGACGAACACCGGGGAGCTGTTTTTT. Its protein is CAWSLTNTGELFF.

This clonotype was seen ten or more times. This chain connects TRBV11-3 to TRBJ1-2, with no clear D. This CDR3 has 10 residues. V was shortened by 5 bases and J by 8 bases, with 6 bases between the two germline ends. The germline V gene has CDR1 SGHNT and CDR2 YENEEA. The CDR3 DNA reads as TGTGCCAGCAGCCCGGGGGGCTACACCTTC. It specifies CASSPGGYTF.